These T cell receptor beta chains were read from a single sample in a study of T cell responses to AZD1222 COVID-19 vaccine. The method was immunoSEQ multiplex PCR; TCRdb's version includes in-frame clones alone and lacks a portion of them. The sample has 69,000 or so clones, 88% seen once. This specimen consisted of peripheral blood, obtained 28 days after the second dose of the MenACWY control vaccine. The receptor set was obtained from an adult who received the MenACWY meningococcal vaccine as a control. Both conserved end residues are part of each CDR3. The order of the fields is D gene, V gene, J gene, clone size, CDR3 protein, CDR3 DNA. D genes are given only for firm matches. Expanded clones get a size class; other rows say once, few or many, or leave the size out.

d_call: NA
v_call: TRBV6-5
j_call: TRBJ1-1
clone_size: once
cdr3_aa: CASSYSANTGTEAFF
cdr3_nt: TGTGCCAGCAGTTACTCTGCCAATACGGGCACTGAAGCTTTCTTT

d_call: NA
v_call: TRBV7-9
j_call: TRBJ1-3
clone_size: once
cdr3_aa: CASKKNRELPGNTIYF
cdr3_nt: TGTGCCAGCAAGAAAAACAGGGAGCTCCCTGGAAACACCATATATTTT

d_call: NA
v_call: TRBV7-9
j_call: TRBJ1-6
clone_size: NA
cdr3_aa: CASSFTNSPLHF
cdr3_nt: TGTGCCAGCAGCTTCACTAATTCACCCCTCCACTTT

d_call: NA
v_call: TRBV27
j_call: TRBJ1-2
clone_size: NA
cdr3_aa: CASSSPGEGYTF
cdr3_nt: TGTGCCAGCAGTTCCCCAGGGGAGGGCTACACCTTC

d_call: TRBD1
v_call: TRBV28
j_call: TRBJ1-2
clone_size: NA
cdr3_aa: CASSLEGAGYGYTF
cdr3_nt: TGTGCCAGCAGTTTAGAGGGGGCGGGCTATGGCTACACCTTC

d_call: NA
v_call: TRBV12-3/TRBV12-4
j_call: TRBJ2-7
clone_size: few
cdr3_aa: CASSLLGYEQYF
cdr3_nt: TGTGCCAGCAGTTTACTGGGCTACGAGCAGTACTTC

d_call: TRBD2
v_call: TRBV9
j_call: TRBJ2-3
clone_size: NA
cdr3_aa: CASSLGVAGDTQYF
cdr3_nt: TGTGCCAGCAGCCTCGGGGTAGCGGGAGATACGCAGTATTTT

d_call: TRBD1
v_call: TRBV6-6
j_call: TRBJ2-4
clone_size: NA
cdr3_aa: CATKMAGQGGIQYF
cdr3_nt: TGTGCCACCAAAATGGCGGGACAGGGTGGCATTCAGTACTTC

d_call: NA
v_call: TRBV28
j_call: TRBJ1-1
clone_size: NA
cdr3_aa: CASSFPTTPNTEAFF
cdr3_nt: TGTGCCAGCAGTTTTCCCACCACACCTAACACTGAAGCTTTCTTT

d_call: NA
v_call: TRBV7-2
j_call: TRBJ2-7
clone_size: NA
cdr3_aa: CASSPPWRGDYEQYF
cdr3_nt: TGTGCCAGCAGCCCACCGTGGAGGGGCGACTACGAGCAGTACTTC

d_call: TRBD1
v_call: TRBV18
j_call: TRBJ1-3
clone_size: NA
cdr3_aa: CASSLVTEPVGQGLVAAGNTIYF
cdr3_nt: TGTGCCAGCTCATTGGTGACGGAGCCAGTGGGACAGGGCTTAGTCGCGGCTGGAAACACCATATATTTT